The count of the clone carrying this T cell receptor (beta chain) is one. This entry comes from a study of blood T cell repertoires in COVID-19. Across the study: COVID-19 samples from acute and convalescent phases originated in the United States, Italy and Spain. PBMCs, B-cell-depleted T cells, or T cells provided the cDNA or gDNA that made up the material.

Under the authors' procedure: Amplification of reference gene primers was used by the study to estimate nucleated cell counts. Libraries were prepared by immunoSEQ multiplex PCR; TCRdb keeps only in-frame clonotypes and omits some of them. V, J and clone size reflect that table, while D and trimming were determined from the DNA. The sample has 260,000 or so clones; around four fifths are singletons. Trimming pared 2 bases from V and 10 bases from J, leaving 12 bases between. CDR3 length equals 13 residues. Germline V CDR1 and CDR2: ENHRY, SYGVKD. The sequence was collected from a woman in her sixties or seventies with acute or convalescent COVID-19. V is TRBV10-3 and J is TRBJ1-5, with D possibly TRBD1 on 5 matching bases. Sequencing was done on a sample of peripheral blood. The CDR3: CAISEGRESPQHF. DNA of the CDR3: TGTGCCATCAGTGAGGGCAGGGAAAGCCCCCAGCATTTT.